Presented here are 14 T cell receptor beta chains from one specimen sequenced in a study of cytomegalovirus exposure and HLA in healthy donors. Vbeta (60) and Jbeta (13) primers were used in the PCR. Generated by immunoSEQ multiplex PCR, the TCRdb table keeps only in-frame clones and is missing some. The top ten hold more than 3% of the sample, which has 95,000 to 100,000 clones, around 77% seen once. Sequencing input: PBMCs. The receptors here all came from a man aged 40-49 years in good health and CMV-seronegative.

The chain has TRBV5-1 and TRBJ2-7; possibly TRBD1 for D (5 bases). Trimming shortened V by 4 bases and J by 6 bases, and 14 bases separated the two germline ends. The CDR3 covers 13 residues. Germline CDR1 is SGHRS and CDR2 is YFSETQ. The CDR3 DNA follows: TGCGCCAGCAGCGTGTCCCAGGGCAGCGAGCAGTACTTC. Translating gives CASSVSQGSEQYF.

The rearrangement links TRBV6-1 to TRBJ2-5; 9 positions agree with TRBD1. The end of the DNA aligns better with TRBJ2-7, so the J call may be wrong. The CDR3 length is 15 residues. CDR1 and CDR2 from the germline V gene are MNHNS and SASEGT. CDR3 region: CASSLRGQGRDEQYF. CDR3 DNA: TGTGCCAGCAGCCTCAGGGGACAGGGAAGGGACGAGCAGTACTTC.

V is TRBV6-1 and J is TRBJ2-1; TRBD2 might be the D (5 bases). V was trimmed by 11 bases and J by 0 bases, leaving 11 bases between them. CDR3 length equals 13 residues. Germline-derived CDR1 and CDR2 are MNHNS and SASEGT. The CDR3 region is CAGGGYSYNEQFF. CDR3 nucleotide sequence: TGTGCCGGCGGAGGCTACTCCTACAATGAGCAGTTCTTC.

This clone appeared a single time. This chain connects TRBV19 to TRBJ2-1; 9 nucleotides agree with TRBD2. Germline CDR1 reads LNHDA; CDR2 reads SQIVND (reference sequence). The junction had 7 bases not matched to a gene; V was cut back by 3 bases and J by 4 bases. This CDR3 region has 16 residues. This chain's CDR3 is CASSILSGGRYNEQFF. DNA of the CDR3: TGTGCCAGTAGTATCTTGAGCGGGGGGAGATACAATGAGCAGTTCTTC.

The chain joins TRBV7-8 to TRBJ2-1; 12 nucleotides match TRBD2. Unmatched junction bases numbered 17, after V lost 6 bases and J lost 8 bases. The CDR3 spans 18 residues. CDR1 is SGHVS, CDR2 FQNEAQ, per germline. CDR3 residues: CASRWRVRLAGEQDEQFF. CDR3 coding DNA: TGTGCCAGCAGGTGGAGGGTCAGACTAGCGGGAGAGCAGGATGAGCAGTTCTTC.

CDR3 region: CASSGRDRVHEQYF. Written as DNA, the CDR3 is TGTGCCAGCAGCGGCCGGGACAGGGTACACGAGCAGTACTTC. The chain is built from TRBV7-8 and TRBJ2-7; 9 bases are a match to TRBD1. Trimming removed 5 bases from V and 5 bases from J; junction bases left unmatched: 7. This CDR3 contains 14 residues. Per the germline V gene, CDR1 is SGHVS and CDR2 is FQNEAQ.

J is TRBJ1-5 and V is TRBV6-1; D unclear. V was pared by 7 bases and J by 0 bases, with 7 bases between. CDR3 length: 13 residues. Germline values: CDR1 MNHNS, CDR2 SASEGT. For the CDR3, the DNA is TGTGCCAGCAAACATAATAGCAATCAGCCCCAGCATTTT. As protein: CASKHNSNQPQHF.

The chain uses TRBV5-1 and TRBJ1-3; D remains ambiguous. Germline V gene data show CDR1 as SGHRS and CDR2 as YFSETQ. The CDR3 runs to 15 residues. V dropped 7 bases and J dropped 0 bases, with 14 bases sitting between them. CDR3 sequence reads: CASREVSRSGNTIYF. CDR3 in DNA: TGCGCCAGCCGGGAAGTGAGCCGCTCTGGAAACACCATATATTTT.

The count of this clone is one. The CDR3 coding sequence is TGTGCCAGCAGTGACGGGACAGGTCATAGCAATCAGCCCCAGCATTTT. It codes for CASSDGTGHSNQPQHF. The V and J genes are TRBV6-4 and TRBJ1-5, with TRBD1 identical over 8 bases. Germline CDR1 and CDR2: MRHNA and SNTAGT. Losses at the gene ends were 2 bases for V and 0 bases for J; bases not matched to a gene: 3. The CDR3 is made up of 16 amino acids.

This chain connects TRBV29-1 to TRBJ2-7; 7 bases align to TRBD2. J was trimmed by 4 bases and V by 6 bases; bases with no gene match: 3. CDR1 is SQVTM and CDR2 is ANQGSEA in the germline V gene. The CDR3 length is 11 residues. The CDR3 spells CSVGGPYEQYF. As DNA, the CDR3 is TGCAGCGTGGGAGGGCCTTACGAGCAGTACTTC.

V gene TRBV28 combines with J gene TRBJ2-5; D ambiguous. This CDR3 spans 11 amino acids. Per germline, CDR1 MDHEN and CDR2 SYDVKM. With 2 bases removed from V and 5 bases from J, the gap between germline ends came to 3 bases. CDR3: CASSLEETQYF. The CDR3 nucleotides read TGTGCCAGCAGTTTAGAGGAGACCCAGTACTTC.

The chain combines TRBV7-8 with TRBJ2-3, with 8 bases matching TRBD2. There are 19 residues in the CDR3. Germline loops: CDR1 SGHVS, CDR2 FQNEAQ. J gave up 4 bases and V 3 bases, and 18 bases lay outside the gene matches. The CDR3 DNA sequence: TGTGCCAGCAGCTTTTCGCGGAAAACCGGGACTAGAGGGGCAGATACGCAGTATTTT. Protein product: CASSFSRKTGTRGADTQYF.

J is TRBJ2-7 and V is TRBV19; D might be TRBD1 (6 bases). The V end lost 6 bases, the J end lost 6 bases, and 18 bases lay between the germline ends. This CDR3 is built from 14 residues. Germline V lookup: CDR1 LNHDA, CDR2 SQIVND (reference sequence). The CDR3 is CASSRQVTVIEQYF. Here the CDR3 DNA reads TGTGCCAGTAGCAGACAGGTTACCGTTATCGAGCAGTACTTC.

This clone has a single count. The CDR3 sequence is CASRLGESQGAHYEQYF. As DNA, the CDR3 is TGTGCCAGCAGATTGGGGGAGTCCCAGGGGGCACACTACGAGCAGTACTTC. This chain connects TRBV11-2 to TRBJ2-7, with 8 bases lining up with TRBD1. The CDR3 runs to 17 residues. Per the germline V gene, CDR1 is SGHAT and CDR2 is FQNNGV. V was pared by 6 bases and J by 3 bases, with 16 bases of the junction left unmatched. The full variable domain, with the rest looked up from reference TRBV11-2 and TRBJ2-7, is EAGVAQSPRYKIIEKRQSVAFWCNPISGHATLYWYQQILGQGPKLLIQFQNNGVVDDSQLPKDRFSAERLKGVDSTLKIQPAKLEDSAVYLCASRLGESQGAHYEQYFGPGTRLTVT.